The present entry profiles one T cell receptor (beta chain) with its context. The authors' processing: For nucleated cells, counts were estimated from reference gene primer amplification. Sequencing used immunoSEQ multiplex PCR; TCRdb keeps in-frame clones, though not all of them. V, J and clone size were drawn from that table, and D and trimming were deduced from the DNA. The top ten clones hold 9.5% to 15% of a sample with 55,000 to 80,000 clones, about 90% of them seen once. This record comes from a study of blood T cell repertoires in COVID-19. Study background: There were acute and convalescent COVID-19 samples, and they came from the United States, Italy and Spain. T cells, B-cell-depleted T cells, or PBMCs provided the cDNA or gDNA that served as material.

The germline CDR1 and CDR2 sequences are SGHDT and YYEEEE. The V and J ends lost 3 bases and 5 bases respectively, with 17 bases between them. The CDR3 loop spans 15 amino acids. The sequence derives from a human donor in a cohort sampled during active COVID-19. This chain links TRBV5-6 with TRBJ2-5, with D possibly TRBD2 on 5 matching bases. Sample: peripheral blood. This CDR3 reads CASSSLTAGGETQYF. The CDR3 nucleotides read TGTGCCAGCAGCTCACTGACGGCGGGCGGGGAGACCCAGTACTTC.